What follows are 19 T cell receptor beta chains derived from one specimen sequenced in a study of coeliac disease. Assay: immunoSEQ multiplex PCR; the TCRdb copy retains only in-frame clones and omits some. The profile shows 5,400 or so clones, roughly 50% of them singletons. The sequenced sample consisted of intraepithelial lymphocytes from the gut. Receptors originate from a woman aged 25 to 45 with active celiac disease.

The chain recombines TRBV5-6 with TRBJ1-1; D gene uncertain. The CDR3 contains 13 residues. Germline CDR1 reads SGHDT; CDR2 reads YYEEEE. Trimming cost V 2 bases and J 0 bases, with 5 bases left between them. The CDR3: CASSLGVNTEAFF. The CDR3 DNA sequence: TGTGCCAGCAGCTTAGGAGTGAACACTGAAGCTTTCTTT. Variable domain in full (rest from reference TRBV5-6 and TRBJ1-1): DAGVTQSPTHLIKTRGQQVTLRCSPKSGHDTVSWYQQALGQGPQFIFQYYEEEERQRGNFPDRFSGHQFPNYSSELNVNALLLGDSALYLCASSLGVNTEAFFGQGTRLTVV.

By proportion, this clone is medium-sized. The chain is built from TRBV27 and TRBJ1-2; no clear D. Trimming shortened V by 3 bases and J by 4 bases, and 9 bases separated the two germline ends. Germline V lookup: CDR1 MNHEY, CDR2 SMNVEV (reference sequence). The CDR3 runs 13 residues. CDR3 amino acids: CASSLRGTYGYTF. CDR3 in DNA: TGTGCCAGCAGTTTGCGGGGAACCTATGGCTACACCTTC.

In its sample, this clone ranks as large (0.1 to 1%). The chain links TRBV13 to TRBJ2-7; TRBD1 agrees at 8 bases. The CDR3 consists of 16 residues. In germline, CDR1 is PRHDT, CDR2 FYEKMQ (reference sequence). The junction had 5 bases not matched to a gene; V was cut back by 1 base and J by 0 bases. CDR3 protein: CASSLDRDRNSYEQYF. The CDR3 DNA follows: TGTGCCAGCAGCTTAGACCGGGACAGGAACTCCTACGAGCAGTACTTC.

This clone counts as large. The V gene is TRBV5-6, the J gene TRBJ1-2; D is possibly TRBD1 (5 bases). Trimming left V 4 bases short and J 3 bases short, with 19 bases between. In germline, CDR1 is SGHDT, CDR2 YYEEEE. The CDR3 loop spans 16 amino acids. The CDR3 region is CASSVEQGFADYGYTF. The DNA for the CDR3 is TGTGCCAGCAGCGTGGAGCAGGGTTTTGCGGACTATGGCTACACCTTC.

To note about this clone: This CDR3 is also generated by other DNA sequences in the sample. This sequence joins TRBV28 and TRBJ1-5; D is uncertain. CDR3 size: 16 residues. V was trimmed by 4 bases and J by 0 bases, leaving 13 bases between them. Germline CDR1 reads MDHEN; CDR2 reads SYDVKM. CDR3 DNA sequence: TGTGCCAGCAGTTCGATTCCACGGTATAGCAATCAGCCCCAGCATTTT. Protein: CASSSIPRYSNQPQHF.

CDR3 sequence reads: CATSSGTGGYGYTF. The CDR3 region has the DNA TGTGCCACCAGCAGCGGGACAGGGGGATATGGCTACACCTTC. The chain uses TRBV15 and TRBJ1-2; TRBD1 matches 11 bases. Germline V CDR1 and CDR2: LNHNV, YYDKDF (reference sequence). The ends lost 3 bases at V and 5 bases at J; junction bases unmatched: 2. The CDR3 contains 14 residues.

Only one count was recorded for this clone. The gene calls are TRBV28 and TRBJ1-5; TRBD1 matches at 9 bases. In germline, CDR1 is MDHEN, CDR2 SYDVKM. The CDR3 is 15 amino acids. V dropped 5 bases and J dropped 6; count of bases not matched to a gene: 8. The CDR3: CASSPTGQGGQPQHF. The CDR3 DNA sequence: TGTGCCAGCAGTCCCACGGGACAGGGTGGTCAGCCCCAGCATTTT.

V usage is TRBV7-2 and J usage is TRBJ2-7; 7 nucleotides align to TRBD1. CDR1 is SGHTA, CDR2 FQGNSA, per germline. The J segment lost 4 bases and the V segment lost 6 bases, leaving 6 bases of the junction unmatched. The length of the CDR3 is 13 residues. The CDR3 nucleotides are TGTGCCAGCAGTTTACAGGGGCATTACGAGCAGTACTTC. It translates to CASSLQGHYEQYF.

The chain joins TRBV7-6 to TRBJ2-2; D uncertain. This CDR3 has 15 amino acids. Germline lookup yields CDR1 SGHVS and CDR2 FNYEAQ. Trimming shortened V by 1 base and J by 1 base, and 7 bases separated the two germline ends. The CDR3 sequence: CASSLVSKNTGELFF. DNA for the CDR3: TGTGCCAGCAGCTTAGTGTCCAAGAACACCGGGGAGCTGTTTTTT.

This clone has just a few counts. The genes are TRBV6-6 and TRBJ2-3, with D tentatively TRBD2 (7 bases). Germline CDR1 is MNHNY and CDR2 is SVGAGI (reference sequence). The CDR3 extends over 14 amino acids. The V end lost 2 bases, the J end lost 4 bases, and 10 bases lay between the germline ends. CDR3 DNA: TGTGCCAGCAGTTACAGGGGGGGAGCAGATACGCAGTATTTT. Its translation: CASSYRGGADTQYF.

The chain recombines TRBV5-1 with TRBJ1-6, with a tentative D call TRBD1 (5 bases). The CDR3 has 15 residues. V was pared by 4 bases and J by 0 bases, with 8 bases between. CDR1 and CDR2 (germline): SGHRS, YFSETQ. The chain's CDR3 is CASSMQGSYNSPLHF. DNA of the CDR3: TGCGCCAGCAGCATGCAGGGCTCCTATAATTCACCCCTCCACTTT. Full variable domain (missing parts from reference TRBV5-1 and TRBJ1-6): KAGVTQTPRYLIKTRGQQVTLSCSPISGHRSVSWYQQTPGQGLQFLFEYFSETQRNKGNFPGRFSGRQFSNSRSEMNVSTLELGDSALYLCASSMQGSYNSPLHFGNGTRLTVT.

The chain couples TRBV7-2 to TRBJ1-6; possibly TRBD1 for D (6 bases). Germline CDR1 SGHTA, CDR2 FQGNSA. V gave up 2 bases and J gave up 7 bases, with 18 bases separating them. The CDR3 runs to 17 residues. CDR3: CASSLYGGQRWNSPLHF. CDR3 coding DNA: TGTGCCAGCAGCTTATACGGGGGGCAGCGGTGGAATTCACCCCTCCACTTT.

The V gene is TRBV6-5, the J gene TRBJ1-5, with 7 positions matching TRBD1. This CDR3 contains 15 residues. Germline V lookup: CDR1 MNHEY, CDR2 SVGAGI. Trimming cost V 5 bases and J 7 bases; bases outside gene matches: 11. The chain's CDR3 is CASSLNRGPLQPQHF. In nucleotides, the CDR3 is TGTGCCAGCAGTCTGAACAGGGGCCCGCTGCAGCCCCAGCATTTT.

The chain uses TRBV5-4 and TRBJ2-5; 7 bases are a match to TRBD1. Trimming took 4 bases from V and 1 from J; bases not matched to a gene: 7. The CDR3 runs 15 residues. CDR1 is SGHNT and CDR2 is YYREEE in the germline V gene (reference sequence). CDR3 DNA: TGTGCCAGCAGCCCCGACAGGGTAGGCCAAGAGACCCAGTACTTC. Protein product: CASSPDRVGQETQYF.

This CDR3 reads CASSLTSTDTQYF. Written as DNA, the CDR3 is TGTGCCAGCAGCTTAACTAGCACAGATACGCAGTATTTT. J is TRBJ2-3 and V is TRBV6-5; D ambiguous. This CDR3 is 13 amino acids long. The V gene's germline CDR1 is MNHEY and CDR2 SVGAGI. V lost 6 bases and J 0 bases, leaving 7 bases between the germline ends.

This clone was detected only a few times. The rearrangement uses TRBV6-4 and TRBJ2-1, with D perhaps matching TRBD2 (6 bases). This CDR3 has 13 amino acids. In germline, CDR1 is MRHNA, CDR2 SNTAGT. The germline V and J ends were trimmed by 5 bases and 9 bases, with 14 bases remaining between them. Here the CDR3 DNA reads TGTGCCAGCAGTTTGGACGGAGCGGGTGAGCAGTTCTTC. It encodes CASSLDGAGEQFF.

The chain couples TRBV6-1 to TRBJ1-6; 9 bases map to TRBD1. Trimming removed 4 bases from V and 9 bases from J; junction bases left unmatched: 7. The CDR3 spans 15 residues. Germline V lookup: CDR1 MNHNS, CDR2 SASEGT. The DNA of the CDR3 is TGTGCCAGCAGTGCCTGGGACAGGGTCCGTTCACCCCTCCACTTT. It yields the protein CASSAWDRVRSPLHF.

This clone was observed a handful of times. The chain combines TRBV5-5 with TRBJ2-1; 9 bases align to TRBD2. The CDR3 loop spans 16 amino acids. The germline V gene encodes CDR1 SGHKS and CDR2 YYEKEE (reference sequence). The junction had 6 bases not matched to a gene; V was cut back by 1 base and J by 4 bases. The CDR3 DNA reads TGTGCCAGCAGCTTGCGAAGCGGGGGGCTTTACAATGAGCAGTTCTTC. Its protein product is CASSLRSGGLYNEQFF.

Regarding this clone: Sequence at one end of the junction differs from germline and may be a read error. The same CDR3 arises from other DNA sequences in this sample as well. The gene calls are TRBV7-8 and TRBJ1-4; possible D gene TRBD1, 6 bases. The CDR3 contains 15 residues. Germline-derived CDR1 and CDR2 are SGHVS and FQNEAQ. The CDR3 sequence: CASSLDFSGDEKLFF. As DNA, the CDR3 is TGTGCCAGCAGTTTAGATTTTTCAGGGGATGAAAAACTGTTTTTT.